This TCR beta chain was sequenced in a study of cytotoxic CD8 clonotypes in ibrutinib-treated CLL. Study information: Response samples were obtained once patients had received a median about 11 months of treatment, range 6 to 36.

The assay was immunoSEQ multiplex PCR, and TCRdb's table has in-frame clones only and misses some. The sample has some 28,000 clones; 55% to 65% are singletons. CDR3 length: 15 amino acids. The TCR was taken from a human donor with chronic lymphocytic leukemia. J is TRBJ1-4 and V is TRBV21-1; the D call in the table, TRBD1, was not verified against the DNA. TRBV21-1 is reported as a pseudogene. Sequencing used PBMCs, obtained before ibrutinib treatment. The CDR3 reads CASSKDGTGDEKLFF. The CDR3, as DNA: TGTGCCAGCAGCAAAGATGGGACAGGGGATGAAAAACTGTTTTTT.